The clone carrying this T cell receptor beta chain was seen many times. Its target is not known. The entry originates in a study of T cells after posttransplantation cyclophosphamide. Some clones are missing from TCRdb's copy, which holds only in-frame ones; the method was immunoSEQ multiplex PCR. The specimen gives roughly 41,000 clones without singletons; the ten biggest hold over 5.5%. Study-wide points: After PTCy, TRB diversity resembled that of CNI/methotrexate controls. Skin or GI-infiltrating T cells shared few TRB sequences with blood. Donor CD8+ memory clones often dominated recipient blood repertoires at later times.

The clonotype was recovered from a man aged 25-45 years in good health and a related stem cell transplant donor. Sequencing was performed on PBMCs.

The CDR3 here is CASSFQGESEAFF. DNA for the CDR3: TGTGCCAGCAGTTTTCAGGGGGAATCTGAAGCTTTCTTT. The chain combines TRBV27 with TRBJ1-1, with 7 bases identical to TRBD1. This CDR3 spans 13 amino acids. The ends lost 3 bases at V and 6 bases at J; junction bases unmatched: 4. The V gene's germline CDR1 is MNHEY and CDR2 SMNVEV (reference sequence).